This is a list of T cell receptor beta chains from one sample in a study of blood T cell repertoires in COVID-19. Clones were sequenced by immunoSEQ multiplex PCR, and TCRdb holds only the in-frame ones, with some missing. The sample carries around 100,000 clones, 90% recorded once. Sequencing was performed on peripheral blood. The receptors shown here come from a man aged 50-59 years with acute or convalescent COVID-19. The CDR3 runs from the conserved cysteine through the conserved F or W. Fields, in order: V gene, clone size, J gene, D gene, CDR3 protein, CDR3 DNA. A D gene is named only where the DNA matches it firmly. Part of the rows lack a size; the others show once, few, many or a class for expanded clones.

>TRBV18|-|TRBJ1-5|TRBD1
CASSPNRQGAFNSNQPQHF
TGTGCCAGCTCACCAAATCGCCAGGGGGCTTTCAATAGCAATCAGCCCCAGCATTTT
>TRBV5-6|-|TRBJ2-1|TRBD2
CASSLAVASGSFSYNEQFF
TGTGCCAGCAGCTTGGCTGTGGCTAGCGGGAGCTTTTCCTACAATGAGCAGTTCTTC
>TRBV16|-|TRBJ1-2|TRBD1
CASSHTLDRGPNYGYTF
TGTGCCAGCAGCCACACATTGGACAGGGGTCCTAACTATGGCTACACCTTC
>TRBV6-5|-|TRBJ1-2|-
CASRRSMNYGYTF
TGTGCCAGCAGGAGATCTATGAACTATGGCTACACCTTC
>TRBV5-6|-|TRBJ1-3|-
CASSPGAGNTIYF
TGTGCCAGCAGCCCGGGAGCCGGAAACACCATATATTTT
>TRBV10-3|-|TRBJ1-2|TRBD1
CAIRLTQGANYGYTF
TGTGCCATCAGACTTACACAGGGGGCTAACTATGGCTACACCTTC
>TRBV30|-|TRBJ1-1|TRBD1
CASVGQFNTEAFF
TGTGCCTCCGTGGGACAGTTTAACACTGAAGCTTTCTTT
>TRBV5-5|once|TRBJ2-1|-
CASSLGRGNGNEQFF
TGTGCCAGCAGCTTGGGACGCGGGAATGGAAATGAGCAGTTCTTC
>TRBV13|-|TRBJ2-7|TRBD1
CAGRYEPRDSTYEQYF
TGTGCCGGCCGCTACGAACCTCGGGACAGTACCTACGAGCAGTACTTC
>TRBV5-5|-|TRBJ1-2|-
CASSLATGGGYDYGYTF
TGTGCCAGCAGCTTGGCCACGGGAGGGGGTTACGACTATGGCTACACCTTC
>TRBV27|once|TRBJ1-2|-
CASSRGTEWVGYYGYTF
TGTGCCAGCAGTCGCGGGACGGAGTGGGTGGGATACTATGGCTACACCTTC
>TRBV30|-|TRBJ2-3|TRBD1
CAWTGTGRTSTLGRDTQYF
TGTGCCTGGACCGGGACAGGGAGAACTAGCACCCTTGGTAGGGATACGCAGTATTTT
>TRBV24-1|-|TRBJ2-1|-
CATTSKTSNEQFF
TGTGCCACCACCTCTAAGACTAGCAATGAGCAGTTCTTC
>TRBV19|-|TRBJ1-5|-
CASSIVGTYRDQPQHF
TGTGCCAGTAGTATAGTGGGCACTTACAGGGATCAGCCCCAGCATTTT
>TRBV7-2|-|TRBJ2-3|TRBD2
CASSPMYLAGVRDTQYF
TGTGCCAGCAGCCCCATGTACCTAGCGGGAGTCAGGGATACGCAGTATTTT
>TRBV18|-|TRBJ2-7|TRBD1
CASSPTGTGGSYEQYF
TGTGCCAGCTCACCAACCGGGACAGGGGGCTCCTACGAGCAGTACTTC
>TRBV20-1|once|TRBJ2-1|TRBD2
CSASPPGLPPYNEQFF
TGCAGTGCTAGTCCACCGGGACTACCACCTTACAATGAGCAGTTCTTC
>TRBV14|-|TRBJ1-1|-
CASSRREGRTEAFF
TGTGCCAGCAGCCGGCGAGAGGGAAGGACTGAAGCTTTCTTT
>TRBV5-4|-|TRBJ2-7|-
CASSSRGYEQYF
TGTGCCAGCAGCTCCCGGGGCTACGAGCAGTACTTC
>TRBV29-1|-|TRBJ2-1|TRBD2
CSVGLAGAGQFF
TGCAGCGTTGGACTAGCGGGAGCGGGGCAGTTCTTC
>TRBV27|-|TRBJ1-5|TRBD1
CASSGTANQPQHF
TGTGCCAGCAGCGGGACAGCAAATCAGCCCCAGCATTTT
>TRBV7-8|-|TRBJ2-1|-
CASSVGTYNEQFF
TGTGCCAGCAGCGTCGGGACTTACAATGAGCAGTTCTTC
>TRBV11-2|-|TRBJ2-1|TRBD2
CASSLRLAGYNEQFF
TGTGCCAGCAGCTTAAGGCTAGCGGGGTACAATGAGCAGTTCTTC
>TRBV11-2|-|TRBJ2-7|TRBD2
CASSKTSGPYEQYF
TGTGCCAGCAGCAAGACTAGCGGTCCCTACGAGCAGTACTTC
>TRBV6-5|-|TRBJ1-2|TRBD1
CASRGRGQGYGYTF
TGTGCCAGCAGAGGAAGGGGACAGGGTTATGGCTACACCTTC
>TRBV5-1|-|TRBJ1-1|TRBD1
CASSRGWTGSYMNTEAFF
TGCGCCAGCAGCCGTGGTTGGACAGGGTCTTATATGAACACTGAAGCTTTCTTT
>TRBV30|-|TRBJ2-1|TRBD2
CAWSVLAWTSGRGGEQFF
TGTGCCTGGAGTGTACTGGCCTGGACTAGCGGGAGAGGGGGTGAGCAGTTCTTC
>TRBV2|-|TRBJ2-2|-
CASSDPGVANTGELFF
TGTGCCAGCAGTGATCCGGGAGTAGCGAACACCGGGGAGCTGTTTTTT
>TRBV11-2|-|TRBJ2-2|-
CASRVGLFTGELFF
TGTGCCAGCAGGGTGGGACTGTTCACCGGGGAGCTGTTTTTT
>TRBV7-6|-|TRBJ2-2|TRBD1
CASSRQGANTGELFF
TGTGCCAGCAGCCGACAGGGGGCCAACACCGGGGAGCTGTTTTTT
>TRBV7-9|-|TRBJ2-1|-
CASSPDAGGFRNEQFF
TGTGCCAGCAGCCCCGACGCGGGCGGATTTAGGAATGAGCAGTTCTTC
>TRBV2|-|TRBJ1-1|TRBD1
CASSAGTVNTEAFF
TGTGCCAGCAGTGCTGGGACAGTTAACACTGAAGCTTTCTTT
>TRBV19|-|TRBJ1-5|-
CASSMGIQRAQGAPQHF
TGTGCCAGTAGTATGGGGATACAGCGAGCTCAAGGGGCGCCCCAGCATTTT
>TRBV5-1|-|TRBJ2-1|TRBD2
CASSLGRLAGGSYNEQFF
TGCGCCAGCAGCTTGGGGAGGCTAGCGGGAGGGTCCTACAATGAGCAGTTCTTC
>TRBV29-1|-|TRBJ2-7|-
CSVDGPGGSEQYF
TGCAGCGTTGATGGTCCAGGGGGGAGTGAGCAGTACTTC
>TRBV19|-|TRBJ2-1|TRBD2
CASSGSGSVHNEQFF
TGTGCCAGTAGTGGTAGCGGGAGCGTCCACAATGAGCAGTTCTTC
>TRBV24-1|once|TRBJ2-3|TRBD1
CATSAPGQGYTDTQYF
TGTGCCACCAGTGCCCCGGGACAGGGGTACACAGATACGCAGTATTTT
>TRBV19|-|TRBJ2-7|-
CAVSTAPYYEQYF
TGTGCCGTATCGACAGCTCCCTATTACGAGCAGTACTTC
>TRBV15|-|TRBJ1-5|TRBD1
CATSRGRTGGNQPQHF
TGTGCCACCAGCAGGGGCCGGACAGGGGGCAATCAGCCCCAGCATTTT
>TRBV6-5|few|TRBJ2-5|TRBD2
CASRPSGRASETQYF
TGTGCCAGCAGGCCTAGCGGGAGGGCGTCAGAGACCCAGTACTTC
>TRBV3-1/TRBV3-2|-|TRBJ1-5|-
CASSQGSTGSQPQHF
TGTGCCAGCAGCCAAGGTTCCACAGGAAGCCAGCCCCAGCATTTT
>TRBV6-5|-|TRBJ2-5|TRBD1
CASQTGDNSRETQYF
TGTGCCAGTCAAACAGGGGACAACAGCCGTGAGACCCAGTACTTC
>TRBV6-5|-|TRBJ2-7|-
CASTATQSSYEQYF
TGTGCCAGCACTGCGACACAGTCCTCCTACGAGCAGTACTTC
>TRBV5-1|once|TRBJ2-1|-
CASSWGLFTSSYNEQFF
TGCGCCAGCAGCTGGGGACTTTTCACAAGCTCCTACAATGAGCAGTTCTTC
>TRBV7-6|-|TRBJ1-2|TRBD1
CASSLEGDRGDYGYTF
TGTGCCAGCAGCTTAGAGGGGGACAGGGGGGACTATGGCTACACCTTC
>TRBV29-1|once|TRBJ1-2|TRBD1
CSVVTGEGEGYTF
TGCAGCGTGGTGACAGGGGAAGGCGAAGGCTACACCTTC
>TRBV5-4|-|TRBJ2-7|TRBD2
CASSSGLAVSYEQYF
TGTGCCAGCAGCTCGGGACTAGCAGTCTCCTACGAGCAGTACTTC
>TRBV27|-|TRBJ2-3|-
CASSLSRGRADTQYF
TGTGCCAGCAGTTTGTCAAGGGGAAGGGCAGATACGCAGTATTTT